This TCR beta chain appears in the sequencing data of a study of blood T cell repertoires in COVID-19. Study-wide context: Sites in the United States, Italy and Spain provided acute and convalescent COVID-19 samples. Sample material is recorded as cDNA or gDNA derived from T cells, B-cell-depleted T cells, or PBMCs.

Looked up from germline, CDR1 is KGHDR and CDR2 is SFDVKD. Germline trimming cut 7 bases from V and 5 bases from J; bases unmatched to any gene: 3. This CDR3 is 13 amino acids long. Libraries were prepared by immunoSEQ multiplex PCR; TCRdb keeps only in-frame clonotypes and omits some of them. There are about 200,000 clones in the sample; approximately 85% occur only once, and 5.6% lies in the top ten. The genes are TRBV24-1 and TRBJ2-4; 8 bases map to TRBD2. The sequenced material came from PBMCs or T cells enriched from blood (not recorded which). The receptor comes from a man aged 35 to 55 with acute COVID-19. The CDR3 sequence is CATSREGENIQYF. The CDR3, as DNA: TGTGCCACCAGCCGGGAGGGGGAAAACATTCAGTACTTC.